The present T cell receptor (beta chain) was sequenced within a study of Ad26.COV2.S vaccination and SARS-CoV-2 variants. The protocol was immunoSEQ multiplex PCR, while the TCRdb copy is restricted to in-frame clones and leaves out a portion. The sample lists roughly 140,000 clones; more than 80% were seen once. Findings and limits, study-wide: Once vaccination had occurred, spike-specific CD8+ and CD4+ T cell responses reportedly showed substantial breadth. It was found that vaccine and placebo recipients had similar non-spike TCR breadth. The TCR breadth and depth analyses may have produced an underestimate of total T cell responses. Vaccine recipients showed a spike-specific TCR breadth that was higher than in placebo recipients.

On this clone: As yet, its antigen is unknown.

Germline lookup yields CDR1 LGHNA and CDR2 YSLEER. The CDR3 is 15 amino acids. The V end was cut by 5 bases, the J end by 6 bases, with 17 bases between. The receptor was isolated from a human donor who had recovered from COVID-19. The V gene is TRBV4-3, the J gene TRBJ2-1, with D perhaps being TRBD1 or TRBD2 (6 bases each). This specimen was peripheral blood, taken after recovery from COVID-19. CDR3 sequence: CASSSPHGGGNEQFF. CDR3 coding DNA: TGCGCCAGCAGCTCCCCTCATGGAGGGGGCAATGAGCAGTTCTTC.